The next 3 T cell receptor beta chains were all read from a single sample in a study of blood T cell repertoires in COVID-19. Sequencing was performed with immunoSEQ multiplex PCR; in TCRdb, only in-frame clones are kept and a portion is missing. Seen here are roughly 410,000 clones, around 90% observed once, and the top ten hold more than 1%. The sequencing sample was made of peripheral blood. The receptors here all came from a middle-aged man with acute or convalescent COVID-19.

V usage is TRBV5-6 and J usage is TRBJ2-1; possibly TRBD1 for D (5 bases). The CDR3 loop spans 16 amino acids. V lost 4 bases, J lost 3 bases, and 17 bases lay in between. The germline gives CDR1 SGHDT, CDR2 YYEEEE. This CDR3 is CASSPSPTGYYNEQFF. The CDR3 region has the DNA TGTGCCAGCAGCCCATCACCTACAGGATACTACAATGAGCAGTTCTTC.

As concerns this clone: The junction departs from germline at one end; a sequencing error may be responsible. Other DNA sequences in the same sample also yield this CDR3. V and J are TRBV13 and TRBJ2-7; 14 bases agree with TRBD2. The length of the CDR3 is 15 residues. From germline, CDR1 is PRHDT and CDR2 FYEKMQ (reference sequence). CDR3 coding DNA: TGTGCCAGCAGCCTAGGGACTAGCGGGGGATACGAGCAGTACTTC. This sequence encodes CASSLGTSGGYEQYF.

The chain employs TRBV27 and TRBJ2-1, with 11 bases lining up with TRBD2. Per germline, CDR1 MNHEY and CDR2 SMNVEV (reference sequence). With 6 bases clipped from V and 6 bases from J, the junction kept 13 bases outside the gene matches. This CDR3 contains 17 residues. As DNA, the CDR3 is TGTGCCAGCAGCCTAACCCTTAGCGGGGGGGCCTCCAATGAGCAGTTCTTC. Protein sequence: CASSLTLSGGASNEQFF.